The 21 T cell receptor gamma chains below come from one sample, sequenced in a study of gamma delta lymphoproliferative disorders and STAT genes. TCRdb redid clone calling on the multiplex PCR reads using CATT. Among about 2,500 gamma-chain clones listed, roughly 20% were seen once. PBMCs from patients and controls supplied the genomic DNA for sequencing. Sequencing was carried out using blood. These receptor sequences come from a human donor with gamma-delta T-cell large granular lymphocyte leukemia.

Sample share makes this clone medium-sized. The chain carries TRGV2 and TRGJP2. TCRdb offers no J gene call, so here the DNA was matched to germline to obtain one. J gave up 8 bases and V 0 bases, and 6 bases lay outside the gene matches. Germline V lookup: CDR1 EGSNGY, CDR2 YDSYNSKV. The CDR3 has 14 residues. The CDR3 DNA reads as TGTGCCACCTGGGACGGGCTGAGGGATTGGATCAAGACGTTT. It yields the protein CATWDGLRDWIKTF.

This clone turned up a few times. The V gene is TRGV11, the J gene TRGJ1 or TRGJ2. The J gene, not given by TCRdb, was assigned here from a germline match of the nucleotide sequence. TRGV11 is marked as an open reading frame, function uncertain. This CDR3 spans 14 amino acids. The junction had 5 bases not matched to a gene; V was cut back by 3 bases and J by 3 bases. This chain's CDR3 is CACWIREPYYKKLF. The CDR3, as DNA: TGTGCCTGCTGGATTAGGGAACCTTATTATAAGAAACTCTTT.

Comment on this clone: Distinct nucleotide sequences in the sample also encode this CDR3. The chain links TRGV10 to TRGJ1 or TRGJ2. The J gene, absent from TCRdb, was called here by matching the DNA to germline. Being an ORF, TRGV10 has a function that is uncertain. CDR3 length: 10 residues. V gave up 8 bases and J gave up 5 bases; unmatched junction bases: 1. The CDR3 bases are TGTGCTGCGTGGGATTATAAGAAACTCTTT. It yields the protein CAAWDYKKLF.

The chain is built from TRGV11 and TRGJ1 or TRGJ2. The J gene comes from matching the DNA to germline here; TCRdb lacks it. TRGV11 is labeled an ORF, and its function is uncertain. This CDR3 is built from 13 residues. Losses at the gene ends were 3 bases for V and 4 bases for J; bases not matched to a gene: 3. The CDR3 region has the DNA TGTGCCTGCTGGATTAGGGTATATTATAAGAAACTCTTT. Translation gives CACWIRVYYKKLF.

This clone was detected a few times. V is TRGV4 and J is TRGJ1 or TRGJ2. Because TCRdb records no J gene, it was assigned here through a match of the DNA to germline. Germline V gene lookup returns CDR1 EGSTGY and CDR2 YDSYTSSV. The CDR3 contains 14 residues. The V segment lost 6 bases and the J segment 5 bases; nucleotides outside the gene matches: 13. For the CDR3, the DNA is TGTGCCACCTGGCCCCTCCGGTGGGATTATAAGAAACTCTTT. Amino acids: CATWPLRWDYKKLF.

This clone was counted a few times. J is TRGJ1 or TRGJ2 and V is TRGV3. The J gene, absent from TCRdb, was called here by matching the DNA to germline. This CDR3 has 14 amino acids. With V trimmed by 1 base and J by 0 bases, 3 bases remained unmatched. Looked up from germline, CDR1 is VTNTFY and CDR2 is YDVSTARD (reference sequence). The CDR3 nucleotides read TGTGCCACCTGGGACAGCCCGAATTATTATAAGAAACTCTTT. Its protein product is CATWDSPNYYKKLF.

This clone has more than one count but fewer than ten. This chain connects TRGV3 to TRGJ1 or TRGJ2. TCRdb gives no J gene; it was assigned here by matching the DNA to germline. Germline V gene lookup returns CDR1 VTNTFY and CDR2 YDVSTARD (reference sequence). The CDR3 covers 13 residues. The V and J ends lost 1 base and 3 bases, in that order; junction bases with no gene match: 3. The CDR3 loop reads CATWDSIYYKKLF. CDR3 DNA sequence: TGTGCCACCTGGGACAGTATTTATTATAAGAAACTCTTT.

As concerns this clone: The DNA is omitted, as the CDR3 cannot be located on it reliably, and the CDR3 follows TCRdb's listing. The J gene was not called, though the V gene is TRGV11. TRGV11 is placed among ORFs of uncertain function. The CDR3 spans 16 amino acids, including both terminal residues. CDR3 region: CTTVPAGLGATSRKLF.

This chain uses TRGV4 with TRGJ1 or TRGJ2. TCRdb carries no J gene annotation; the J gene was assigned here by matching the DNA with germline. This CDR3 is 11 amino acids long. Per germline, CDR1 EGSTGY and CDR2 YDSYTSSV. Germline trimming cut 2 bases from V and 9 bases from J; bases unmatched to any gene: 4. The CDR3 is CATWDVTKKLF. In nucleotides, the CDR3 is TGTGCCACCTGGGATGTTACTAAGAAACTCTTT.

There are a few counts of this clone. Other DNA sequences of this sample code for an identical CDR3. This chain links TRGV2 with TRGJ1 or TRGJ2. The J gene is not listed in TCRdb, so it was assigned here from a DNA match to germline. Looked up from germline, CDR1 is EGSNGY and CDR2 is YDSYNSKV. The CDR3 contains 12 residues. J lost 7 bases, V lost 0 bases, and 3 bases had no gene match. The CDR3 region is CATWDGRYKKLF. The CDR3 bases are TGTGCCACCTGGGACGGGCGGTATAAGAAACTCTTT.

This chain uses TRGV2 with TRGJ1 or TRGJ2. The J gene, left out of TCRdb, was set here by checking the DNA against germline. The CDR3 extends over 15 amino acids. With V trimmed by 0 bases and J by 1 base, 6 bases remained unmatched. CDR1 is EGSNGY, CDR2 YDSYNSKV, per germline. In nucleotides, the CDR3 is TGTGCCACCTGGGACGGGCGGTATAATTATTATAAGAAACTCTTT. It yields the protein CATWDGRYNYYKKLF.

Within the sample, this clone is medium-sized. It is unclear where the CDR3 begins or ends on the DNA, so no DNA is shown, and the CDR3 is as TCRdb lists it. This sample also contains other DNA sequences that code for the same CDR3. The V segment is TRGV11, and no J call was made. TRGV11 carries the ORF label, with uncertain function. The CDR3 adds up to 19 amino acids, both ends counted. CDR3 amino acids: CTTVPAGLGTGHMVYEKLF.

This clone is classed as large. The gene calls are TRGV10 and TRGJP1. No J segment appears in TCRdb, so it was assigned here by matching the sequence to germline. TRGV10 is annotated as an ORF whose role is uncertain. Trimming removed 8 bases from V and 8 bases from J; junction bases left unmatched: 9. This CDR3 has 13 amino acids. CDR3 loop: CAAWDFWGWFKIF. In DNA form, the CDR3 reads TGTGCTGCGTGGGATTTTTGGGGTTGGTTCAAGATATTT.

The CDR3 DNA follows: TGTGCCACCTGGGACGACTATTATAAGAAACTCTTT. Its protein product is CATWDDYYKKLF. The rearrangement links TRGV3 to TRGJ1 or TRGJ2. Germline matching of the DNA provided the J gene here, since TCRdb leaves it blank. Germline loops: CDR1 VTNTFY, CDR2 YDVSTARD (reference sequence). The trim removed 3 bases at V and 4 bases at J, leaving 3 bases unmatched. This CDR3 is 12 amino acids long.

Concerning this clone itself: Other DNA sequences in the same sample also yield this CDR3. CDR3 bases: TGTGCCACCTGGGATTGGGGGAAGAAACTCTTT. Translating gives CATWDWGKKLF. The rearrangement links TRGV4 to TRGJ1 or TRGJ2. The J gene, not given by TCRdb, was assigned here from a germline match of the nucleotide sequence. The CDR3 length is 11 residues. The V gene's germline CDR1 is EGSTGY and CDR2 YDSYTSSV. The J segment lost 10 bases and the V segment lost 3 bases, leaving 6 bases of the junction unmatched.

This clone was recorded once. The chain is built from TRGV4 and TRGJ1 or TRGJ2. No J gene was available from TCRdb, and it was assigned here by a germline match of the DNA. The CDR3 is made up of 19 amino acids. V was clipped by 4 bases and J by 7 bases; unmatched bases: 28. CDR1 and CDR2 (germline): EGSTGY, YDSYTSSV. The CDR3 nucleotides are TGTGCCACCTGGGACGGGAGTCGGTGGCACGGGAAAGTTAAGTATAAGAAACTCTTT. Translating gives CATWDGSRWHGKVKYKKLF.

Judged by abundance, this clone is medium-sized. The chain recombines TRGV3 with TRGJ1 or TRGJ2. TCRdb is silent on the J gene; assignment here came from matching the DNA to germline. V shed 0 bases, J shed 0 bases, and the junction held 2 bases outside the gene matches. CDR1 is VTNTFY and CDR2 is YDVSTARD in the germline V gene (reference sequence). The CDR3 has 14 amino acids. The CDR3 region is CATWDRQNYYKKLF. For the CDR3, the DNA is TGTGCCACCTGGGACAGGCAGAATTATTATAAGAAACTCTTT.

This clone was detected only once. This chain links TRGV4 with TRGJ1 or TRGJ2. Here the J gene was assigned by germline matching of the DNA, as TCRdb has none. V shed 6 bases and J 5 bases; nucleotides not matched to a gene: 4. This CDR3 is 11 amino acids long. Per germline, CDR1 EGSTGY and CDR2 YDSYTSSV. The CDR3 loop is CATWLHYKKLF. The DNA for the CDR3 is TGTGCCACCTGGCTTCATTATAAGAAACTCTTT.

Concerning this clone itself: The sample carries other DNA sequences with the same CDR3. The rearrangement uses TRGV2 and TRGJ1 or TRGJ2. TCRdb leaves out the J gene; it was filled in here by matching the DNA to germline. The CDR3 length is 12 residues. Per the germline V gene, CDR1 is EGSNGY and CDR2 is YDSYNSKV. V shed 0 bases, J shed 11 bases, and the junction held 7 bases outside the gene matches. CDR3 nucleotides: TGTGCCACCTGGGACGGGCCTAGGGAGAAACTCTTT. It is translated as CATWDGPREKLF.

This clone was seen more than once but under ten times. The rearrangement uses TRGV8 and TRGJP2. Germline matching of the DNA provided the J gene here, since TCRdb leaves it blank. CDR3 size: 20 residues. Germline trimming cut 1 base from V and 3 bases from J; bases unmatched to any gene: 20. CDR1 is VENAVY, CDR2 YDSYNSRV, per germline. The CDR3 DNA reads TGTGCCACCTGGGATAGTGGGGGACCTGGGGGGTCTCGTAGTGATTGGATCAAGACGTTT. The encoded protein is CATWDSGGPGGSRSDWIKTF.

By share, this clone counts as medium-sized. CDR3 amino acids: CATWDASSWKKLF. In DNA, the CDR3 is TGTGCCACCTGGGACGCCTCAAGCTGGAAGAAACTCTTT. This chain uses TRGV4 with TRGJ1 or TRGJ2. TCRdb carries no J gene annotation; the J gene was assigned here by matching the DNA with germline. Per the germline V gene, CDR1 is EGSTGY and CDR2 is YDSYTSSV. The V gene end was trimmed by 4 bases and the J gene end by 10 bases; junction bases not matched to a gene: 13. The CDR3 is 13 residues long.